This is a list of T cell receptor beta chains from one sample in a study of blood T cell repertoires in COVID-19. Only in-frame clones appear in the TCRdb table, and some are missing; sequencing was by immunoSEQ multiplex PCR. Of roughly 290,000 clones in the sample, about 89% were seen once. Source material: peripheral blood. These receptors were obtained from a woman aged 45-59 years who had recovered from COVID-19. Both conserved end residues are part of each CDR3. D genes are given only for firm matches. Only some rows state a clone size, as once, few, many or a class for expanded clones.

CDR3 protein: CASSLGPGYYEQYF
CDR3 DNA: TGTGCCAGCAGCTTAGGTCCAGGGTACTACGAGCAGTACTTC
J gene: TRBJ2-7
clone size: NA
D gene: NA
V gene: TRBV11-2

CDR3 protein: CASSSDRELTGELFF
CDR3 DNA: TGTGCCAGCAGCTCAGACAGGGAACTCACCGGGGAGCTGTTTTTT
J gene: TRBJ2-2
clone size: NA
D gene: TRBD1
V gene: TRBV7-9

CDR3 protein: CASSTGGWNTEAFF
CDR3 DNA: TGTGCCAGCAGCACAGGGGGCTGGAACACTGAAGCTTTCTTT
J gene: TRBJ1-1
clone size: NA
D gene: TRBD1
V gene: TRBV28

CDR3 protein: CASSLRTVDGYTF
CDR3 DNA: TGTGCCAGCAGCTTGAGGACAGTCGATGGCTACACCTTC
J gene: TRBJ1-2
clone size: NA
D gene: NA
V gene: TRBV11-2

CDR3 protein: CASSVRRGQGLTEQYF
CDR3 DNA: TGTGCCAGCAGCGTAAGGAGGGGACAGGGGTTAACCGAGCAGTACTTC
J gene: TRBJ2-7
clone size: NA
D gene: TRBD1
V gene: TRBV9

CDR3 protein: CASSQRGGSGNTIYF
CDR3 DNA: TGTGCCAGCTCCCAACGCGGGGGGTCTGGAAACACCATATATTTT
J gene: TRBJ1-3
clone size: NA
D gene: NA
V gene: TRBV7-3

CDR3 protein: CASSLGGSTGELFF
CDR3 DNA: TGCGCCAGCAGCTTGGGAGGGTCCACCGGGGAGCTGTTTTTT
J gene: TRBJ2-2
clone size: NA
D gene: NA
V gene: TRBV5-1

CDR3 protein: CASSPYLQAVNTEAFF
CDR3 DNA: TGTGCCAGCTCACCCTACCTCCAGGCCGTGAACACTGAAGCTTTCTTT
J gene: TRBJ1-1
clone size: NA
D gene: NA
V gene: TRBV18

CDR3 protein: CASSLLAGDTDTQYF
CDR3 DNA: TGTGCCAGCAGCTTGCTAGCGGGAGATACAGATACGCAGTATTTT
J gene: TRBJ2-3
clone size: NA
D gene: TRBD2
V gene: TRBV5-5

CDR3 protein: CASSQGGTGGGPSYGYTF
CDR3 DNA: TGCGCCAGCAGCCAAGGTGGGACAGGGGGGGGTCCAAGCTATGGCTACACCTTC
J gene: TRBJ1-2
clone size: NA
D gene: TRBD1
V gene: TRBV4-3

CDR3 protein: CASSHPEAMGSPRYF
CDR3 DNA: TGCGCCAGCAGCCACCCAGAGGCCATGGGGAGCCCGCGGTACTTC
J gene: TRBJ2-7
clone size: NA
D gene: NA
V gene: TRBV4-1

CDR3 protein: CASSFSGEANEKLFF
CDR3 DNA: TGTGCCAGCAGTTTTAGCGGGGAGGCTAATGAAAAACTGTTTTTT
J gene: TRBJ1-4
clone size: NA
D gene: NA
V gene: TRBV28

CDR3 protein: CASSLLGGYEQYF
CDR3 DNA: TGTGCCAGCAGCCTTTTGGGGGGCTACGAGCAGTACTTC
J gene: TRBJ2-7
clone size: NA
D gene: NA
V gene: TRBV6-2/TRBV6-3

CDR3 protein: CAWSPGTSGGATYF
CDR3 DNA: TGTGCCTGGAGTCCGGGGACTAGCGGGGGGGCTACGTATTTT
J gene: TRBJ2-3
clone size: NA
D gene: TRBD2
V gene: TRBV30

CDR3 protein: CASSQELAVGEKLFF
CDR3 DNA: TGCGCCAGCAGCCAAGAATTAGCAGTGGGTGAAAAACTGTTTTTT
J gene: TRBJ1-4
clone size: NA
D gene: NA
V gene: TRBV4-3

CDR3 protein: CASSASGRYEQYF
CDR3 DNA: TGTGCCAGCTCAGCGAGCGGGAGGTACGAGCAGTACTTC
J gene: TRBJ2-7
clone size: NA
D gene: TRBD2
V gene: TRBV18

CDR3 protein: CASSATGEGYGYTF
CDR3 DNA: TGTGCCAGCAGTGCTACCGGGGAGGGCTATGGCTACACCTTC
J gene: TRBJ1-2
clone size: once
D gene: NA
V gene: TRBV2

CDR3 protein: CASSSQEVRAGESNEQFF
CDR3 DNA: TGTGCCAGCAGCTCCCAAGAGGTGCGGGCCGGGGAGAGCAATGAGCAGTTCTTC
J gene: TRBJ2-1
clone size: NA
D gene: NA
V gene: TRBV3-1/TRBV3-2

CDR3 protein: CATSRDPSYEQYF
CDR3 DNA: TGTGCCACCAGCAGAGACCCCTCGTACGAGCAGTACTTC
J gene: TRBJ2-7
clone size: NA
D gene: NA
V gene: TRBV15

CDR3 protein: CASRKIPLNTEAFF
CDR3 DNA: TGTGCCAGCAGAAAAATCCCCTTGAACACTGAAGCTTTCTTT
J gene: TRBJ1-1
clone size: NA
D gene: NA
V gene: TRBV6-5